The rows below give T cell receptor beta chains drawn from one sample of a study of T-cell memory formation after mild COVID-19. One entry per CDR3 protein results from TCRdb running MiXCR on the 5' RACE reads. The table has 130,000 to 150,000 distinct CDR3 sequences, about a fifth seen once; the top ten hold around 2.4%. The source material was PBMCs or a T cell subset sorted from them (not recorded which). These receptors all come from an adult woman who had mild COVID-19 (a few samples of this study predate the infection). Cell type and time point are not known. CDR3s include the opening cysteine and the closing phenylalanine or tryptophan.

CDR3 protein: CASSVQGREQYF
V gene: TRBV7-2

CDR3 protein: CASSLRFTGSDEQFF
V gene: TRBV27

CDR3 protein: CAITTGGNSPLHF
V gene: TRBV10-3

CDR3 protein: CASSIRAVRLGQPQHF
V gene: TRBV19

CDR3 protein: CASSFGAGRETQYF
V gene: TRBV7-9

CDR3 protein: CASSKGRQPQHF
V gene: TRBV19

CDR3 protein: CAISETSNYGYTF
V gene: TRBV10-3

CDR3 protein: CSAETSSDEQFF
V gene: TRBV20-1

CDR3 protein: CASSLLRGPHTGELFF
V gene: TRBV7-2

CDR3 protein: CASSFGRAYEQYF
V gene: TRBV12-3/TRBV12-4

CDR3 protein: CATSDLGYTGELFF
V gene: TRBV24-1

CDR3 protein: CASRWDRGNNEQYF
V gene: TRBV4-1

CDR3 protein: CASKLYPDTDTQYF
V gene: TRBV6-1

CDR3 protein: CASSYTGTEINEQFF
V gene: TRBV7-8

CDR3 protein: CASSYRKVNEAFF
V gene: TRBV5-6

CDR3 protein: CASSHGSLNQPQHF
V gene: TRBV7-6

CDR3 protein: CASSLKGTLTGELFF
V gene: TRBV7-3

CDR3 protein: CASSFPTGLQETQYF
V gene: TRBV19

CDR3 protein: CASSPKGAGFYEQYF
V gene: TRBV5-6

CDR3 protein: CASSSQGFAEAFF
V gene: TRBV12-3/TRBV12-4

CDR3 protein: CASSQDVGFRETQYF
V gene: TRBV14

CDR3 protein: CSVGAGETQYF
V gene: TRBV29-1

CDR3 protein: CATSIGGSNTGELFF
V gene: TRBV24-1

CDR3 protein: CAWSVRGGQPQHF
V gene: TRBV30

CDR3 protein: CASSPSLAGGWNEQFF
V gene: TRBV18

CDR3 protein: CASSQRLAGANNEQFF
V gene: TRBV4-2

CDR3 protein: CASSPRFQETQYF
V gene: TRBV18

CDR3 protein: CASSSGLFAKNIQYF
V gene: TRBV18

CDR3 protein: CSARDEPTGRRELFF
V gene: TRBV20-1

CDR3 protein: CASSLPPGTSNREQYF
V gene: TRBV7-6

CDR3 protein: CATSDSPNEQFF
V gene: TRBV24-1

CDR3 protein: CASSPLVQETQYF
V gene: TRBV4-1

CDR3 protein: CASSYFPTGPYEQYF
V gene: TRBV6-5

CDR3 protein: CASSLEMAVASYEQYF
V gene: TRBV5-5

CDR3 protein: CASSTERSWFF
V gene: TRBV19

CDR3 protein: CASSIIPSQPQHF
V gene: TRBV12-3/TRBV12-4

CDR3 protein: CSARDRNYEQYF
V gene: TRBV20-1

CDR3 protein: CSARRLAATDTQYF
V gene: TRBV20-1